A single sample is the source of the 3 T cell receptor beta chains below, sequenced in a study of blood T cell repertoires in COVID-19. Profiling relied on immunoSEQ multiplex PCR, and the TCRdb table lists in-frame clones only, not all of them. The repertoire holds around 180,000 clones, with roughly 85% as singletons. The sample was peripheral blood. The receptors shown here come from a man aged 60-69 years with acute or convalescent COVID-19.

The chain joins TRBV9 to TRBJ2-7; weak D call: TRBD2 (6 bases). Trimming removed 4 bases from V and 2 bases from J, with 13 bases in between. CDR1 is SGDLS, CDR2 YYNGEE, per germline. The CDR3 sequence is 14 residues long. This CDR3 reads CASSPGTHPYEQYF. CDR3 coding DNA: TGTGCCAGCAGCCCCGGGACTCATCCCTACGAGCAGTACTTC.

V is TRBV27 and J is TRBJ2-7; no firm D call. The CDR3 has 13 residues. The germline V and J ends were trimmed by 2 bases and 3 bases, with 8 bases remaining between them. Germline-derived CDR1 and CDR2 are MNHEY and SMNVEV (reference sequence). The CDR3 spells CASSLETNYEQYF. CDR3 DNA sequence: TGTGCCAGCAGTTTAGAGACAAACTACGAGCAGTACTTC.

The CDR3 nucleotides read TGTGCCAGCAGCTTTGGACTGAACTATGGCTACACCTTC. The encoded protein is CASSFGLNYGYTF. This sequence joins TRBV7-2 and TRBJ1-2, with no clear D. The V gene's germline CDR1 is SGHTA and CDR2 FQGNSA. The V and J ends lost 3 bases and 2 bases respectively, with 7 bases between them. CDR3 length equals 13 residues.